The 2 T cell receptor beta chains below were found in one sample sequenced in a study of blood T cell repertoires in COVID-19. Assay used: immunoSEQ multiplex PCR; TCRdb lists only in-frame clones, some missing. Among tens of thousands of clones listed, roughly 88% were seen once. Sequenced material: peripheral blood. These receptors were collected from a woman aged 55-70 years with acute or convalescent COVID-19.

J is TRBJ1-1 and V is TRBV5-4; D is unclear. Per the germline V gene, CDR1 is SGHNT and CDR2 is YYREEE (reference sequence). The length of the CDR3 is 14 residues. Trimming pared 5 bases from V and 0 bases from J, leaving 11 bases between. This chain's CDR3 is CASRLQTMNTEAFF. The CDR3 DNA follows: TGTGCCAGCAGACTCCAGACTATGAACACTGAAGCTTTCTTT.

This chain links TRBV5-5 with TRBJ2-7, with 9 nucleotides matching TRBD2. CDR3 length equals 16 residues. In germline, CDR1 is SGHKS, CDR2 YYEKEE (reference sequence). V trimming: 4 bases; J trimming: 6 bases; junction bases outside the gene matches: 14. CDR3 in amino acids: CASSPQRLAGSGEQYV. The DNA for the CDR3 is TGTGCCAGCAGCCCCCAGCGGCTAGCGGGATCAGGCGAGCAGTACGTC.